A single sample is the source of the 10 T cell receptor beta chains below, sequenced in a study of breast tumors, draining lymph nodes, adjacent tissues. The lymph nodes were axillary draining lymph nodes from breast cancer patients. TCRdb itself ran the multiplex PCR reads through MiXCR, one entry per CDR3 protein. This table holds 100,000 or so distinct CDR3 sequences, 21% found once. Sequencing was performed on axillary lymph node tissue. These receptors were collected from a female donor with breast cancer. Some clones in this sample may be carry-over from other donors' samples.

Ten or more counts support this clonotype. The chain has TRBV6-1 and TRBJ1-6; D unresolved. The CDR3 length is 16 residues. Germline CDR1 and CDR2: MNHNS and SASEGT. Trimming took off 5 bases at V and 9 bases at J, with 20 bases between the two ends. The CDR3 DNA follows: TGTGCCAGCAGTATCCAGACAAGGCCCGCGGGTTCACCCCTCCACTTT. Translation gives CASSIQTRPAGSPLHF.

Ten or more counts support this clonotype. The gene calls are TRBV30 and TRBJ1-6, with D possibly matching TRBD1 (5 bases). This CDR3 contains 15 residues. Germline loops: CDR1 GTSNPN, CDR2 SVGIG (reference sequence). V shed 4 bases and J shed 9 bases, with 19 bases lying between them. The CDR3 is CAWTTRWGSPSPLHF. The CDR3 DNA reads TGTGCCTGGACCACCCGCTGGGGGAGCCCTTCACCCCTCCACTTT.

In its sample, this clonotype was seen many times. The rearrangement links TRBV7-6 to TRBJ2-1, with D possibly being TRBD1 (6 bases). This CDR3 region has 16 residues. Trimming pared 5 bases from V and 0 bases from J, leaving 14 bases between. Germline assignment: CDR1 SGHVS and CDR2 FNYEAQ. The CDR3 bases are TGTGCCAGCAGCACACACAGGGACCGCTCCTACAATGAGCAGTTCTTC. It encodes CASSTHRDRSYNEQFF.

This clonotype has ten or more counts. The chain combines TRBV28 with TRBJ2-7, with D maybe TRBD2 (6 bases). CDR1 is MDHEN, CDR2 SYDVKM, per germline. V gave up 7 bases and J gave up 0 bases, with 10 bases separating them. The CDR3 is 13 residues long. The CDR3 DNA sequence: TGTGCCAGCACCACCGGGAGCTCCTACGAGCAGTACTTC. It yields the protein CASTTGSSYEQYF.

The sample holds many counts of this clonotype. The V call is TRBV20-1, the J call TRBJ2-7; 10 nucleotides match TRBD1. The CDR3 covers 14 residues. The germline V gene has CDR1 DFQATT and CDR2 SNEGSKA (reference sequence). V lost 4 bases, J lost 1 base, and 4 bases stayed unmatched. The CDR3 region has the DNA TGCAGTGCTACCCGGGACAGGGGTTCCTACGAGCAGTACTTC. It encodes CSATRDRGSYEQYF.

This clonotype has a count of ten or more. This chain joins TRBV2 and TRBJ2-7, with TRBD1 as a possible D gene (6 bases). Trimming stripped 8 bases from V and 2 bases from J, with 10 bases between. CDR1 and CDR2 from the germline V gene are SNHLY and FYNNEI. This CDR3 comprises 12 residues. The CDR3 loop is CASWTDAYEQYF. The CDR3 nucleotides are TGTGCCAGCTGGACAGATGCCTACGAGCAGTACTTC.

This clonotype was picked up many times. The chain carries TRBV5-5 and TRBJ1-5; the D is unclear. Germline CDR1 is SGHKS and CDR2 is YYEKEE (reference sequence). Trimming pared 1 base from V and 0 bases from J, leaving 8 bases between. The CDR3 is 15 residues long. The CDR3: CASSLWGHSNQPQHF. The CDR3 DNA is TGTGCCAGCAGCTTGTGGGGTCATAGCAATCAGCCCCAGCATTTT. The full variable domain, its missing parts supplied by reference TRBV5-5 and TRBJ1-5, is DAGVTQSPTHLIKTRGQQVTLRCSPISGHKSVSWYQQVLGQGPQFIFQYYEKEERGRGNFPDRFSARQFPNYSSELNVNALLLGDSALYLCASSLWGHSNQPQHFGDGTRLSIL.

To note about this clonotype: A much larger clone differs by one base, so this may be a read error. This chain joins TRBV28 and TRBJ1-6, with D uncertain. The CDR3 is made up of 14 amino acids. CDR1 MDHEN and CDR2 SYDVKM come from the germline V gene. The CDR3: CASGFGNNNSPLHF. Written as DNA, the CDR3 is TGTGCCAGCGGTTTTGGGAATAATAATTCACCCCTCCACTTT.

This clonotype was seen at least ten times. The rearrangement uses TRBV2 and TRBJ1-5; D is ambiguous. Germline values: CDR1 SNHLY, CDR2 FYNNEI. The CDR3 consists of 13 residues. Trimming left V 9 bases short and J 1 base short, with 10 bases between. The CDR3 nucleotides are TGTGCCAGAGGATTGGGGAGCAATCAGCCCCAGCATTTT. Its protein is CARGLGSNQPQHF.

As concerns this clonotype: Being one base from a much bigger clone, this may be a read error. J is TRBJ1-6 and V is TRBV11-1, with a weak D call TRBD1 (6 bases). This CDR3 contains 16 residues. CDR1 is SGHAT and CDR2 is FQDESV in the germline V gene (reference sequence). V dropped 5 bases and J dropped 7 bases, with 18 bases sitting between them. The CDR3 bases are TGTGCCAGCAGCCCTTTTGGGGGCGGCTCGAATTCACCCCTCCACTTT. Protein product: CASSPFGGGSNSPLHF.